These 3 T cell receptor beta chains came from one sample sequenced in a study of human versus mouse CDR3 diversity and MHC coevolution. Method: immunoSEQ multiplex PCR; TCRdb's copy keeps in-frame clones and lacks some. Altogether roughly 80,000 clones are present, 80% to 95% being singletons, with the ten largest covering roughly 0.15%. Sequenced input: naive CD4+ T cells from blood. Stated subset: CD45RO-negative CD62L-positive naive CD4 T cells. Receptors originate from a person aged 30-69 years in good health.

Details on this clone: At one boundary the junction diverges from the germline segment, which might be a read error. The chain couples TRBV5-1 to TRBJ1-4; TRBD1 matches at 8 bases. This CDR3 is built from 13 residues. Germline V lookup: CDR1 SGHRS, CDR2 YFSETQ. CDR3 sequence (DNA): TGTGGACGGATACAGGGGGCTAATGAAAAACTGTTTTTT. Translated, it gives CGRIQGANEKLFF.

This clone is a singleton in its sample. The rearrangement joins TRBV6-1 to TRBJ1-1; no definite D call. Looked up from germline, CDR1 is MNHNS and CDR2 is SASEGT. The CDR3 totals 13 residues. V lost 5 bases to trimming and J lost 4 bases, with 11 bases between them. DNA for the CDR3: TGTGCCAGCAGTCCCCGGGGAGCCACTGAAGCTTTCTTT. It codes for CASSPRGATEAFF.

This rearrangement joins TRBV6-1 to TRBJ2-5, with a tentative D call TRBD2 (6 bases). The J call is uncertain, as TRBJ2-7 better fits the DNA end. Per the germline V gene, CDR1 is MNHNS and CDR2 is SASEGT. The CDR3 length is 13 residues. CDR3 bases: TGTGCCAGCACCGCGGGACCCACCTACGAGCAGTACTTC. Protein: CASTAGPTYEQYF.